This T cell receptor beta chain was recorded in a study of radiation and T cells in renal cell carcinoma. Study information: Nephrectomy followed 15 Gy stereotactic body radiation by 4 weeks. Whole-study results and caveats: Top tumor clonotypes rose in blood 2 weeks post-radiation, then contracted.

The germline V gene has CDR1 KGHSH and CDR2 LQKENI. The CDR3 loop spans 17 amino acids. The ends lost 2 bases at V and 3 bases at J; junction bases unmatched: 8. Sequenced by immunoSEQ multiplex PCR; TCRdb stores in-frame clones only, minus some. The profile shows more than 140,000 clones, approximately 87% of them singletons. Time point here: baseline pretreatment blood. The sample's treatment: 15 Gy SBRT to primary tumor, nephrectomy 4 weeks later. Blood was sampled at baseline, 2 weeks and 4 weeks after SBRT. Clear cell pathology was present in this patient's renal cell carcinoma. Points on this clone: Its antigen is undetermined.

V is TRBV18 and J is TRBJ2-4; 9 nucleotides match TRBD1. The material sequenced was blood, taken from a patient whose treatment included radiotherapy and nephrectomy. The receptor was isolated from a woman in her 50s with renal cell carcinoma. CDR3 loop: CASSPRAPGQGKNIQYF. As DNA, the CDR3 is TGTGCCAGCTCACCAAGAGCCCCGGGACAGGGCAAAAACATTCAGTACTTC.